This T cell receptor beta chain was profiled in a study of T cells in Graves' hyperthyroidism and ophthalmopathy. V was clipped by 5 bases and J by 4 bases, with 23 bases between them. From germline, CDR1 is MNHNS and CDR2 SASEGT. The CDR3 has 17 amino acids. Notes on the study in general: Peripheral blood also featured most of the thyroid clonotypes expanded above 0.001.

TCR beta CDR3 region amplification was performed from RNA transcripts. In the first-round RT-PCR of the TCR CDR3, the HTBI primer set was used. TCRdb reprocessed the multiplex PCR reads with MiXCR, giving one entry per CDR3 protein. The sample records fewer than 450,000 distinct CDR3 sequences, 11% to 15% being singletons. This clonotype was counted a few times. Its matching antigen is unknown. The clonotype was recovered from a man in his fifties or sixties with Graves' ophthalmopathy. The sequenced sample was blood. V gene TRBV6-1 combines with J gene TRBJ1-1, with D maybe TRBD1 (6 bases). The CDR3 region is CASSKNVQGWDSTEAFF. In DNA, the CDR3 is TGTGCCAGCAGTAAGAATGTACAGGGTTGGGATTCCACTGAAGCTTTCTTT.